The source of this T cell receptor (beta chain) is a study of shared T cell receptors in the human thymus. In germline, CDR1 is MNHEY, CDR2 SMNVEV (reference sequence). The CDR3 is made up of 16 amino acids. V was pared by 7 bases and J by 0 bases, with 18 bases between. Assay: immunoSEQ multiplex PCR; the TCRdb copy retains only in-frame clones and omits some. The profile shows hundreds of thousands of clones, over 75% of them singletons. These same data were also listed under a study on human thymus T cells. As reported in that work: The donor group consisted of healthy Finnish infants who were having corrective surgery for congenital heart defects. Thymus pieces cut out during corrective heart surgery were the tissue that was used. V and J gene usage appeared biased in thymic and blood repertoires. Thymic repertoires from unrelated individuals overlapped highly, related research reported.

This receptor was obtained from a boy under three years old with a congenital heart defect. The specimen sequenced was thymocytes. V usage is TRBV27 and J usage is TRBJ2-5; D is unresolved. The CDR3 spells CASNPKRVKYQETQYF. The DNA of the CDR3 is TGTGCCAGCAATCCCAAACGGGTGAAGTACCAAGAGACCCAGTACTTC.